This passage covers 11 T cell receptor beta chains from one sample sequenced in a study of memory CD4+ T cells and cytomegalovirus serostatus. Libraries were prepared by immunoSEQ multiplex PCR; TCRdb keeps only in-frame clonotypes and omits some of them. This sample has around 99,000 clones, with 75% to 90% found just once. Single viable CD3+CD4+CD8-CD45RO+ cells were sorted as the memory CD4+ T cells. The sequenced material came from memory CD4+ T cells from blood. These receptors all come from an adult in good health and CMV-seropositive.

This clone was detected once. J is TRBJ1-3 and V is TRBV6-5; 9 nucleotides align to TRBD1. The CDR3 is 14 amino acids. After removal of 5 bases from V and 2 bases from J, the junction contained 1 base not matched to a gene. Germline V gene lookup returns CDR1 MNHEY and CDR2 SVGAGI. CDR3 in DNA: TGTGCCAGCAGTCGGACAGGGGCTGGAAACACCATATATTTT. Translating gives CASSRTGAGNTIYF.

In regard to this clone: Other DNA sequences in the same sample also yield this CDR3. The V gene is TRBV5-4, the J gene TRBJ2-5; D gene ambiguous. The germline CDR1 and CDR2 sequences are SGHNT and YYREEE (reference sequence). Trimming took off 1 base at V and 5 bases at J, with 6 bases between the two ends. The CDR3 is made up of 12 amino acids. The DNA for the CDR3 is TGTGCCAGCAGCTTGAATGGTGAGACCCAGTACTTC. Translation: CASSLNGETQYF.

To note about this clone: Other DNA sequences of this sample code for an identical CDR3. V and J are TRBV18 and TRBJ2-1; D unclear. The germline CDR1 and CDR2 sequences are KGHSH and LQKENI. This CDR3 has 15 residues. Trimming removed 3 bases at V and 0 bases at J, with 9 bases between. CDR3 nucleotide sequence: TGTGCCAGCTCACCCCCCAGGAGCTCCTACAATGAGCAGTTCTTC. As protein: CASSPPRSSYNEQFF.

J is TRBJ1-1 and V is TRBV28; D ambiguous. Germline lookup yields CDR1 MDHEN and CDR2 SYDVKM. V lost 3 bases, J lost 5 bases, and 13 bases lay in between. The CDR3 length is 14 residues. The CDR3: CASSFRREWTEAFF. In DNA form, the CDR3 reads TGTGCCAGCAGTTTTCGGAGGGAGTGGACTGAAGCTTTCTTT.

This chain joins TRBV7-2 and TRBJ2-2; the D is unclear. V was cut by 1 base and J by 9 bases, with 9 bases left in between. The CDR3 length is 13 residues. Germline lookup yields CDR1 SGHTA and CDR2 FQGNSA. CDR3: CASSLEVARELFF. The CDR3 DNA sequence: TGTGCCAGCAGCTTAGAGGTGGCCAGGGAGCTGTTTTTT.

The V and J genes are TRBV29-1 and TRBJ1-4, with TRBD1 matching over 7 bases. The J segment lost 3 bases and the V segment lost 7 bases, leaving 11 bases of the junction unmatched. The germline V gene encodes CDR1 SQVTM and CDR2 ANQGSEA. The length of the CDR3 is 15 residues. CDR3 in amino acids: CSAKRGGSANEKLFF. In DNA form, the CDR3 reads TGCAGCGCAAAGAGAGGGGGCTCAGCTAATGAAAAACTGTTTTTT.

This clone was observed a handful of times. The chain carries TRBV18 and TRBJ1-4; 10 bases match TRBD1. The V segment lost 2 bases and the J segment 7 bases; nucleotides outside the gene matches: 4. CDR1 is KGHSH and CDR2 is LQKENI in the germline V gene. This CDR3 comprises 15 residues. DNA for the CDR3: TGTGCCAGCTCACCAAAGGGACAGGGGAGTGAAAAACTGTTTTTT. As protein: CASSPKGQGSEKLFF.

V is TRBV5-1 and J is TRBJ2-3; no reliable D call. Trimming stripped 0 bases from V and 0 bases from J, with 5 bases between. Germline CDR1 is SGHRS and CDR2 is YFSETQ. The CDR3 is made up of 14 amino acids. CDR3: CASSLGPSTDTQYF. The CDR3 nucleotides read TGCGCCAGCAGCTTGGGGCCAAGCACAGATACGCAGTATTTT. Variable domain in full (rest from reference TRBV5-1 and TRBJ2-3): KAGVTQTPRYLIKTRGQQVTLSCSPISGHRSVSWYQQTPGQGLQFLFEYFSETQRNKGNFPGRFSGRQFSNSRSEMNVSTLELGDSALYLCASSLGPSTDTQYFGPGTRLTVL.

V and J are TRBV5-1 and TRBJ2-5; 11 positions match TRBD2. Per germline, CDR1 SGHRS and CDR2 YFSETQ. This CDR3 has 16 residues. The V gene end was trimmed by 0 bases and the J gene end by 6 bases; junction bases not matched to a gene: 7. CDR3 in amino acids: CASSLVGTSGLKTQYF. As DNA, the CDR3 is TGCGCCAGCAGCTTGGTGGGGACTAGCGGACTAAAGACCCAGTACTTC. Full variable domain (missing parts from reference TRBV5-1 and TRBJ2-5): KAGVTQTPRYLIKTRGQQVTLSCSPISGHRSVSWYQQTPGQGLQFLFEYFSETQRNKGNFPGRFSGRQFSNSRSEMNVSTLELGDSALYLCASSLVGTSGLKTQYFGPGTRLLVL.

V and J are TRBV7-3 and TRBJ1-2; D may be TRBD1 (5 bases). The CDR3 consists of 13 residues. Trimming shortened V by 2 bases and J by 4 bases, and 8 bases separated the two germline ends. Germline CDR1 and CDR2: SGHTA and FQGTGA. This CDR3 reads CASSLGAAYGYTF. The CDR3 DNA reads TGTGCCAGCAGCTTAGGGGCCGCCTATGGCTACACCTTC.

V gene TRBV19 combines with J gene TRBJ2-5, with D hard to call. CDR1 is LNHDA and CDR2 is SQIVND in the germline V gene (reference sequence). The CDR3 extends over 15 amino acids. V was clipped by 3 bases and J by 1 base, with 12 bases between them. The CDR3 region has the DNA TGTGCCAGTAGTATGCTCGGCGTGGGCCAAGAGACCCAGTACTTC. Its protein is CASSMLGVGQETQYF. The full variable domain, completed using reference TRBV19 and TRBJ2-5, is DGGITQSPKYLFRKEGQNVTLSCEQNLNHDAMYWYRQDPGQGLRLIYYSQIVNDFQKGDIAEGYSVSREKKESFPLTVTSAQKNPTAFYLCASSMLGVGQETQYFGPGTRLLVL.